The clone carrying this T cell receptor (beta chain) was detected many times. Its antigen remains unidentified. Deletions cut 5 bases from V and 8 bases from J, with 31 bases between. CDR3 length: 19 amino acids. CDR1 is LNHNV and CDR2 is YYDKDF in the germline V gene (reference sequence). The sample comes from a study of T cells after yellow fever vaccination. Study summary: Fractions of low cell number were prepared using SMART-Seq v4 Ultra Low Input. Broader study findings: Most clones from primary vaccination resurfaced after the booster (approximately 95% CD4, around 91% CD8). It was the secondary response that reached its peak faster, day 5 versus 15, but it was weaker.

Template switching with 5'RACE generated the TCR cDNA and added a universal primer site and UMIs. MiXCR, applied by TCRdb to the 5' RACE reads, yields one record per CDR3 protein. The top ten hold approximately 15% of the sample, which has around 350,000 distinct CDR3 sequences, around 6.5% seen once. The TCR was taken from a man in his thirties or forties who received the YFV17D yellow fever vaccine. The chain employs TRBV15 and TRBJ2-1; maybe TRBD2 (6 bases). The starting material was PBMCs, obtained 5 days after the yellow fever booster vaccination. CDR3 bases: TGTGCCACCAGCCCCGAGAGAACAGCGGGCCCTATGACGAGTGATGAGCAGTTCTTC. It specifies CATSPERTAGPMTSDEQFF.